This entry lists 13 T cell receptor beta chains sequenced from one sample in a study of T cells after yellow fever vaccination. TCRdb reprocessed the 5' RACE reads via MiXCR and lists one record per CDR3 protein. The sample has about 400,000 distinct CDR3 sequences, 6.2% seen once. This sample comprised PBMCs, obtained 5 days after the yellow fever booster vaccination. The receptors come from a man aged 25-40 years who received the YFV17D yellow fever vaccine.

This clonotype was counted many times. This chain joins TRBV24-1 and TRBJ2-3, with D possibly TRBD1 on 6 matching bases. V shed 2 bases and J shed 2 bases, with 10 bases lying between them. The V gene's germline CDR1 is KGHDR and CDR2 SFDVKD. CDR3 size: 15 residues. CDR3 sequence: CATSDSRQVTDTQYF. The CDR3 nucleotides are TGTGCCACCAGTGATTCACGACAGGTCACAGATACGCAGTATTTT.

This clonotype was detected ten times or more. J is TRBJ1-1 and V is TRBV20-1; D is ambiguous. Trimming shortened V by 4 bases and J by 0 bases, and 9 bases separated the two germline ends. This CDR3 has 13 amino acids. Germline V gives CDR1 DFQATT, CDR2 SNEGSKA (reference sequence). The CDR3 coding sequence is TGCAGTGCTACCCACTCCATGAACACTGAAGCTTTCTTT. It yields the protein CSATHSMNTEAFF.

This clonotype was counted between two and nine times. The CDR3 spells CASSFGLAGGPQETQYF. In DNA, the CDR3 is TGTGCCAGCAGCTTCGGACTAGCGGGAGGGCCGCAAGAGACCCAGTACTTC. V and J are TRBV7-2 and TRBJ2-5, with 15 bases fitting TRBD2. V lost 3 bases to trimming and J lost 2 bases; unmatched junction nucleotides: 4. CDR3 length equals 17 residues. CDR1 is SGHTA and CDR2 is FQGNSA in the germline V gene.

This clonotype was observed at least ten times. The CDR3 DNA reads TGCGCCAGCACCGCGAGCGGGGTTTACAATGAGCAGTTCTTC. Protein product: CASTASGVYNEQFF. This chain links TRBV5-1 with TRBJ2-1; 7 nucleotides line up with TRBD2. The junction had 7 bases not matched to a gene; V was cut back by 6 bases and J by 4 bases. Germline V CDR1 and CDR2: SGHRS, YFSETQ. The CDR3 consists of 14 residues.

This clonotype has a count of ten or more. V usage is TRBV7-9 and J usage is TRBJ2-7; the D call may be TRBD1 or TRBD2 (6 bases each). The CDR3 runs 14 residues. With 3 bases removed from V and 2 bases from J, the gap between germline ends came to 11 bases. Germline V CDR1 and CDR2: SEHNR, FQNEAQ (reference sequence). As DNA, the CDR3 is TGTGCCAGCAGCTTGGGGGGCAGACCCTACGAGCAGTACTTC. It codes for CASSLGGRPYEQYF.

The V call is TRBV24-1, the J call TRBJ2-2, with 10 bases that match TRBD2. V lost 1 base and J lost 6; bases outside the gene matches: 1. Germline lookup yields CDR1 KGHDR and CDR2 SFDVKD. The CDR3 sequence is 15 residues long. Here the CDR3 reads CATSDFSGRSGELFF. CDR3 sequence (DNA): TGTGCCACCAGTGATTTTAGCGGGAGGTCCGGGGAGCTGTTTTTT.

Ten or more counts support this clonotype. The chain is built from TRBV6-2 or TRBV6-3 and TRBJ2-7; perhaps TRBD1 as D (5 bases). The CDR3 extends over 12 amino acids. The germline V gene has CDR1 MNHEY and CDR2 SVGEGT. V was trimmed by 7 bases and J by 4 bases, leaving 11 bases between them. The CDR3 coding sequence is TGTGCCAGCAACTCCAGGGTTTACGAGCAGTACTTC. This gives the protein CASNSRVYEQYF.

The table lists this clonotype with many counts. This rearrangement joins TRBV28 to TRBJ2-2; D not resolved. The CDR3 has 17 amino acids. From germline, CDR1 is MDHEN and CDR2 SYDVKM. V lost 8 bases and J 1 base, leaving 20 bases between the germline ends. This CDR3 reads CASCTGYSDQNTGELFF. The CDR3 DNA reads TGTGCCAGCTGCACCGGGTACTCGGACCAGAACACCGGGGAGCTGTTTTTT. The complete variable domain, with remaining parts taken from reference TRBV28 and TRBJ2-2, reads DVKVTQSSRYLVKRTGEKVFLECVQDMDHENMFWYRQDPGLGLRLIYFSYDVKMKEKGDIPEGYSVSREKKERFSLILESASTNQTSMYLCASCTGYSDQNTGELFFGEGSRLTVL.

There are a few counts of this clonotype. V and J are TRBV20-1 and TRBJ2-2, with TRBD2 identical over 10 bases. CDR3 size: 15 residues. Germline lookup yields CDR1 DFQATT and CDR2 SNEGSKA (reference sequence). Trimming removed 6 bases from V and 0 bases from J; junction bases left unmatched: 4. CDR3 residues: CSAPLAGANTGELFF. CDR3 nucleotides: TGCAGTGCCCCTCTAGCGGGAGCGAACACCGGGGAGCTGTTTTTT.

This clonotype has at least ten counts. The V call is TRBV7-6, the J call TRBJ2-7; 7 nucleotides line up with TRBD2. Germline CDR1 and CDR2: SGHVS and FNYEAQ. This CDR3 is built from 16 residues. The trim removed 5 bases at V and 3 bases at J, leaving 13 bases unmatched. The CDR3: CASSGGVGSGDYEQYF. The CDR3 nucleotides read TGTGCCAGCAGCGGGGGGGTGGGGTCAGGCGACTACGAGCAGTACTTC.

The sample holds many counts of this clonotype. The chain combines TRBV10-3 with TRBJ2-5; no definite D call. This CDR3 spans 14 amino acids. Per the germline V gene, CDR1 is ENHRY and CDR2 is SYGVKD. V was trimmed by 0 bases and J by 5 bases, leaving 10 bases between them. The DNA of the CDR3 is TGTGCCATCAGTGAGTCGACCAGTGTTGAGACCCAGTACTTC. Translation gives CAISESTSVETQYF.

This clonotype showed up many times. The chain links TRBV5-1 to TRBJ1-4; D unclear. The length of the CDR3 is 15 residues. Deletions cut 0 bases from V and 0 bases from J, with 6 bases between. The germline V gene has CDR1 SGHRS and CDR2 YFSETQ. For the CDR3, the DNA is TGCGCCAGCAGCTTGGCACTTGCAACTAATGAAAAACTGTTTTTT. This gives the protein CASSLALATNEKLFF.

This clonotype occurred many times. Germline and junction disagree at one end, which may indicate a read error. The rearrangement uses TRBV20-1 and TRBJ2-5; the D call may be TRBD1 or TRBD2 (6 bases each). CDR1 is DFQATT and CDR2 is SNEGSKA in the germline V gene (reference sequence). The CDR3 covers 13 residues. CDR3 sequence reads: CSRRVRGQGTQYF. The CDR3, as DNA: TGCAGCAGGAGGGTCAGGGGCCAAGGGACCCAGTACTTC.